The 24 T cell receptor beta chains presented below share a single source sample, sequenced in a study of T cell repertoires in cytomegalovirus infection. MiXCR, run by TCRdb on the reads, gives a single entry per CDR3 protein. The profile shows under 800,000 distinct CDR3 sequences, approximately 24% of them singletons. Material for sequencing was CD8+ T cells from PBMCs. All receptors derive from a human donor in good health (CMV status not recorded). Some clones in this sample may be carry-over from other donors' samples.

This clonotype was detected ten times or more. This chain connects TRBV7-8 to TRBJ2-5; D is possibly TRBD1 (5 bases). CDR1 is SGHVS and CDR2 is FQNEAQ in the germline V gene. The ends were cut back, 5 bases at V and 5 bases at J, with 15 bases in the middle. This CDR3 comprises 14 residues. This CDR3 is CASSTSGIRETQYF. CDR3 in DNA: TGTGCCAGCAGCACTTCAGGGATACGGGAGACCCAGTACTTC.

This clonotype was seen ten or more times. The CDR3 reads CASSSGRILPYEQYF. CDR3 bases: TGTGCCAGCAGCTCGGGACGGATTCTTCCCTACGAGCAGTACTTC. This chain uses TRBV7-6 with TRBJ2-7; TRBD1 or TRBD2 may be the D gene (5 bases each). Germline CDR1 reads SGHVS; CDR2 reads FNYEAQ. The length of the CDR3 is 15 residues. V shed 4 bases and J shed 2 bases, with 15 bases lying between them.

The table lists this clonotype with many counts. This chain joins TRBV12-3 or TRBV12-4 and TRBJ2-1, with 12 bases identical to TRBD2. V shed 6 bases and J 0 bases; nucleotides not matched to a gene: 3. The CDR3 loop spans 16 amino acids. The CDR3 sequence is CASSPSGGASYNEQFF. The CDR3 DNA reads as TGTGCCAGCAGCCCTAGCGGGGGGGCCTCCTACAATGAGCAGTTCTTC.

At least ten counts were recorded for this clonotype. The genes are TRBV28 and TRBJ2-7; D uncertain. The germline gives CDR1 MDHEN, CDR2 SYDVKM. V was pared by 5 bases and J by 5 bases, with 7 bases between. The CDR3 loop spans 11 amino acids. This CDR3 reads CASSEDHEQYV. The CDR3 DNA follows: TGTGCCAGCAGTGAGGATCACGAGCAGTACGTC.

This clonotype was seen a handful of times. The V call is TRBV28, the J call TRBJ2-3; weak D call: TRBD2 (6 bases). CDR3 size: 17 residues. V was shortened by 4 bases and J by 3 bases, with 20 bases between the two germline ends. The germline CDR1 and CDR2 sequences are MDHEN and SYDVKM. CDR3 protein: CASSSTAGRWGTDTQYF. CDR3 DNA sequence: TGTGCCAGCAGTTCCACCGCGGGGAGGTGGGGGACAGATACGCAGTATTTT.

This clonotype was seen only a few times. The chain is built from TRBV12-5 and TRBJ2-1; 10 nucleotides align to TRBD2. The germline V gene encodes CDR1 LGHNT and CDR2 FRNRAP. Trimming at V came to 3 bases and at J to 0 bases, leaving 2 bases not matched to a gene. The CDR3 totals 16 residues. CDR3: CASGFTSGVSYNEQFF. DNA of the CDR3: TGTGCTAGTGGTTTTACTAGCGGGGTCTCCTACAATGAGCAGTTCTTC.

This clonotype was found many times. The chain uses TRBV7-9 and TRBJ2-1; D is uncertain. The CDR3 is 12 amino acids. Between the trimmed V and J ends, which lost 5 bases and 8 bases, there was a span of 10 bases. Germline CDR1 is SEHNR and CDR2 is FQNEAQ (reference sequence). The CDR3 region is CASSLEKYEQFF. CDR3 coding DNA: TGTGCCAGCAGCCTCGAAAAGTATGAGCAGTTCTTC.

This clonotype appeared a few times. The chain recombines TRBV20-1 with TRBJ2-7; 7 nucleotides agree with TRBD1. Germline CDR1 and CDR2: DFQATT and SNEGSKA (reference sequence). The length of the CDR3 is 11 residues. The CDR3 loop is CPGTVPYEQYV. The CDR3 bases are TGCCCGGGGACAGTCCCCTACGAGCAGTACGTC.

The table lists this clonotype with a count of one. A much more abundant neighbour one base away suggests this may be a read error. The CDR3 DNA reads as TGTGTCAGCAGCGGGACAGAGATTTGGATTCAGTACTTC. Encoded protein: CVSSGTEIWIQYF. The chain joins TRBV7-2 to TRBJ2-4; D is tentatively TRBD1 or TRBD2 (7 bases each). Germline CDR1 is SGHTA and CDR2 is FQGNSA. The CDR3 has 13 amino acids.

This clonotype was picked up many times. The rearrangement links TRBV6-1 to TRBJ1-1; TRBD1 matches at 11 bases. The CDR3 covers 16 residues. Germline V gives CDR1 MNHNS, CDR2 SASEGT. Trimming at V came to 5 bases and at J to 5 bases, leaving 10 bases not matched to a gene. As DNA, the CDR3 is TGTGCCAGCAGTCATGGACAGGGGGCCTCGGGTACTGAAGCTTTCTTT. Its protein product is CASSHGQGASGTEAFF.

As concerns this clonotype: Possible read error: a much larger clone is one base away. The chain has TRBV7-2 and TRBJ2-1, with TRBD2 identical over 10 bases. Germline values: CDR1 SGHTA, CDR2 FQGNSA. Losses at the gene ends were 5 bases for V and 3 bases for J; bases not matched to a gene: 7. The CDR3 runs to 16 residues. The CDR3 coding sequence is TGTGCCAGCAGCGAGACTAGCGGGCCATTCTACAATGAGCAGTTCTTC. The encoded protein is CASSETSGPFYNEQFF.

This rearrangement joins TRBV20-1 to TRBJ1-1; the D is unclear. The V gene's germline CDR1 is DFQATT and CDR2 SNEGSKA (reference sequence). The length of the CDR3 is 11 residues. Between the trimmed V and J ends, which lost 0 bases and 8 bases, there was a span of 7 bases. As DNA, the CDR3 is TGCAGTGCTAGAGAAAGTTGGGAAGCTTTCTTT. Translated: CSARESWEAFF.

This clonotype was observed a few times. This sequence joins TRBV4-1 and TRBJ1-1; 7 nucleotides line up with TRBD1. The CDR3 contains 15 residues. With V trimmed by 1 base and J by 4 bases, 6 bases remained unmatched. Per the germline V gene, CDR1 is MGHRA and CDR2 is YSYEKL. In nucleotides, the CDR3 is TGCGCCAGCAGCCAAGTAAGGGGGCTGGGCACTGAAGCTTTCTTT. Translated: CASSQVRGLGTEAFF.

This clonotype was seen only a few times. The rearrangement joins TRBV12-3 or TRBV12-4 to TRBJ1-4; D perhaps matches TRBD1 (5 bases). The CDR3 loop spans 17 amino acids. V lost 3 bases and J 6 bases, leaving 20 bases between the germline ends. CDR3: CASSFFYGAAPDEKLFF. The CDR3, as DNA: TGTGCCAGCAGTTTCTTTTACGGGGCCGCGCCGGATGAAAAACTGTTTTTT.

This clonotype was seen more than once but under ten times. This sequence joins TRBV2 and TRBJ2-7; 10 bases are shared with TRBD2. V trimming: 6 bases; J trimming: 0 bases; junction bases outside the gene matches: 8. The CDR3 covers 16 residues. The V gene's germline CDR1 is SNHLY and CDR2 FYNNEI. CDR3 sequence: CASSITSGAYSYEQYF. The CDR3 region has the DNA TGTGCCAGCAGCATAACTAGCGGGGCCTACTCCTACGAGCAGTACTTC.

The V call is TRBV6-8, the J call TRBJ2-7; TRBD2 matches 12 bases. Germline CDR1 reads MNHGY; CDR2 reads SAAAGT. CDR3 length equals 14 residues. The trim removed 7 bases at V and 2 bases at J, leaving 3 bases unmatched. In DNA, the CDR3 is TGTGCCAGCACCGGACTAGCGGGGCCCTACGAGCAGTACTTC. This gives the protein CASTGLAGPYEQYF.

The table lists this clonotype with a count of one. As the CDR3 is not closed by the conserved phenylalanine or tryptophan, this likely results from a read error. The chain couples TRBV7-3 to TRBJ2-3, with 11 nucleotides matching TRBD2. The CDR3 length is 15 residues. V lost 5 bases and J lost 3; bases outside the gene matches: 4. Germline CDR1 and CDR2: SGHTA and FQGTGA. CDR3 coding DNA: TGTGCCAGCAGCCCTCTAGCGGGGGGTACAGATACGCAGTATATT. Its translation is CASSPLAGGTDTQYI.

This chain connects TRBV28 to TRBJ2-1; TRBD1 aligns across 12 bases. Losses at the gene ends were 4 bases for V and 8 bases for J; bases not matched to a gene: 6. CDR1 and CDR2 (germline): MDHEN, SYDVKM. The CDR3 sequence is 15 residues long. The CDR3 nucleotides are TGTGCCAGCAGTTCCGGGACAGGGGGCGGGGATGAGCAGTTCTTC. It yields the protein CASSSGTGGGDEQFF.

This clonotype was observed a few times. The rearrangement uses TRBV19 and TRBJ2-1, with TRBD1 as a possible D gene (6 bases). CDR3 length: 15 residues. Trimming shortened V by 2 bases and J by 1 base, and 9 bases separated the two germline ends. Germline loops: CDR1 LNHDA, CDR2 SQIVND (reference sequence). This chain's CDR3 is CASSITGTSYNEQFF. CDR3 nucleotides: TGTGCCAGTAGTATAACAGGGACGTCCTACAATGAGCAGTTCTTC.

The rearrangement uses TRBV10-3 and TRBJ1-1; maybe TRBD1 (5 bases). The CDR3 extends over 14 amino acids. From germline, CDR1 is ENHRY and CDR2 SYGVKD. V was shortened by 5 bases and J by 1 base, with 11 bases between the two germline ends. The CDR3 loop is CAISPSGENTEAFF. In DNA, the CDR3 is TGTGCCATCAGTCCCTCGGGGGAGAACACTGAAGCTTTCTTT.

The table lists this clonotype with a few counts. V gene TRBV7-6 combines with J gene TRBJ2-2; 11 bases are a match to TRBD1. Germline V gene lookup returns CDR1 SGHVS and CDR2 FNYEAQ. V was pared by 4 bases and J by 6 bases, with 7 bases of the junction left unmatched. CDR3 length equals 16 residues. As DNA, the CDR3 is TGTGCCAGCAGCTCGACAGGACAGGGGGCCGCCGGGGAGCTGTTTTTT. Residues: CASSSTGQGAAGELFF.

This clonotype was found a few times. J is TRBJ1-4 and V is TRBV29-1; no clear D gene. Trimming removed 0 bases from V and 12 bases from J, with 17 bases in between. This CDR3 is built from 14 residues. CDR1 and CDR2 (germline): SQVTM, ANQGSEA. CDR3 loop: CSVEDPSGAGELFF. CDR3 nucleotides: TGCAGCGTTGAAGATCCGTCGGGTGCCGGGGAACTGTTTTTT.

This chain connects TRBV19 to TRBJ1-1, with TRBD1 matching over 8 bases. This CDR3 has 14 amino acids. V was clipped by 4 bases and J by 8 bases; unmatched bases: 9. Germline CDR1 is LNHDA and CDR2 is SQIVND (reference sequence). The CDR3 region is CASSRQGTRSEAFF. Here the CDR3 DNA reads TGTGCCAGTAGTAGACAGGGGACTCGCTCCGAAGCTTTCTTT.

The chain employs TRBV7-2 and TRBJ2-7; either TRBD1 or TRBD2 may fit D (7 bases each). Trimming pared 6 bases from V and 3 bases from J, leaving 12 bases between. The CDR3 contains 13 residues. The germline V gene has CDR1 SGHTA and CDR2 FQGNSA. DNA for the CDR3: TGTGCCAGCAGGGGGGGGGACAGCTACGAGCAGTACGTC. As protein: CASRGGDSYEQYV.